The rows below give T cell receptor beta chains drawn from one sample of a study of cytomegalovirus exposure and HLA in healthy donors. The method was immunoSEQ multiplex PCR; TCRdb's version includes in-frame clones alone and lacks a portion of them. Here the sample spans about 200,000 clones, approximately 78% being singletons. The sample taken for sequencing was PBMCs. The receptors shown here come from a man between 25 and 39 years old in good health and CMV-seronegative. Both conserved end residues are part of each CDR3. Fields, in order: clone size, V gene, D gene, J gene, CDR3 DNA, CDR3 protein. D genes are given only for firm matches. Some rows have no size entry. The others give once, few or many, or a class for an expanded clone.

>-|TRBV29-1|TRBD1|TRBJ2-5
TGCAGCGTTATCGGACAGGGCGGGTACCAAGAGACCCAGTACTTC
CSVIGQGGYQETQYF
>-|TRBV10-3|TRBD1|TRBJ2-1
TGTGCCATCAGTGAGGGTGACAGGGACAATGAGCAGTTCTTC
CAISEGDRDNEQFF
>few|TRBV5-6|TRBD1|TRBJ1-1
TGTGCCAGCAGCTTGGTTGCGCAGGGGGCCGGTTGGGAAGCTGAAGCTTTCTTT
CASSLVAQGAGWEAEAFF
>-|TRBV9|TRBD2|TRBJ2-3
TGTGCCAGCAGCGTTGAGGGACTAGCGGGGGCGGAAGATACGCAGTATTTT
CASSVEGLAGAEDTQYF
>-|TRBV4-2|-|TRBJ1-4
TGTGCCAGCAGCCAAGACCGGGGGGTGAATGAAAAACTGTTTTTT
CASSQDRGVNEKLFF
>once|TRBV28|TRBD1|TRBJ2-7
TGTGCCAGCAGTTGGGGACAGTCCTACGAGCAGTACTTC
CASSWGQSYEQYF
>few|TRBV5-4|-|TRBJ2-7
TGTGCCAGCAGCTGGGGGACTTCCTCCTACGAGCAGTACTTC
CASSWGTSSYEQYF
>-|TRBV6-5|-|TRBJ1-5
TGTGTCTCTAGGAGCAGGGAAAATCAGCCCCAGCATTTT
CVSRSRENQPQHF
>-|TRBV6-4|-|TRBJ2-7
TGTGCCAGCAGTCTAGCGTCAGGCGAGCAGTACTTC
CASSLASGEQYF
>few|TRBV4-1|TRBD1|TRBJ2-7
TGCGCCAGCAGCCAAGATCAGCGGCCGGGACAGACCTTTGGGGAGCAGTACTTC
CASSQDQRPGQTFGEQYF
>-|TRBV4-1|-|TRBJ1-2
TGCGCCAGCAGCCAAGACGTTTCAGCGGCAGGTCGGTATGGCTACACCTTC
CASSQDVSAAGRYGYTF
>-|TRBV9|-|TRBJ1-2
TGTGCCAGCAGCGTAACGGGCACAGGGTTAGGGGTAGGCTACACCTTC
CASSVTGTGLGVGYTF
>few|TRBV4-1|-|TRBJ2-3
TGCGCCAGCAGCCAAGAGGTGATAGCCACGCAGTATTTT
CASSQEVIATQYF
>-|TRBV18|TRBD1|TRBJ2-5
TGTGCCAGCTCACCCTCGGGCAGGGGGCGTACTGAGACCCAGTACTTC
CASSPSGRGRTETQYF
>-|TRBV5-1|TRBD1|TRBJ2-7
TGCGCCAGCAGCGGGGGACAGGGTTACGAGCAGTACTTC
CASSGGQGYEQYF
>-|TRBV7-8|TRBD1|TRBJ1-2
TGTGCCAGCAGCTTAGCCACAGGGGACTATGGCTACACCTTC
CASSLATGDYGYTF
>-|TRBV5-1|-|TRBJ2-1
TGCGCCAGCAGCCGATCAGGGGTTTCCCCCAATGAGCAGTTCTTC
CASSRSGVSPNEQFF
>-|TRBV19|-|TRBJ2-7
TGTGCCAGTAGTAGCGGGACAGCCAGCTCCTACGAGCAGTACTTC
CASSSGTASSYEQYF
>-|TRBV29-1|TRBD2|TRBJ2-3
TGCAGCGTCAAGCCGGCTAGCGGGGGGCCGGATACGCAGTATTTT
CSVKPASGGPDTQYF
>-|TRBV28|TRBD1|TRBJ2-7
TGTGCCAGCGCCAGTAGGATTCTAAAAGGGGGCACCGAGCAGTACTTC
CASASRILKGGTEQYF
>-|TRBV6-6|-|TRBJ1-5
TGTGCCAGCAGTCTAGGGGGAGCCCGCAATCAGCCCCAGCATTTT
CASSLGGARNQPQHF
>-|TRBV6-5|-|TRBJ2-1
TGTGCCAGCAGTTACTCCCAACTCAATGAGCAGTTCTTC
CASSYSQLNEQFF
>-|TRBV5-4|-|TRBJ1-1
TGTGCCAGCAGCCCAGGCGGGGGGGCGACTGAAGCTTTCTTT
CASSPGGGATEAFF
>few|TRBV28|TRBD2|TRBJ2-5
TGTGCCAGCAGTTCTTGGACTAGCGGGGGGCGGGAGACCCAGTACTTC
CASSSWTSGGRETQYF
>-|TRBV27|-|TRBJ2-7
TGTGCCAGCAGTTTCGACAGCAGCTCCTACGAGCAGTACTTC
CASSFDSSSYEQYF
>-|TRBV19|TRBD2|TRBJ2-4
TGTGCCAGTAGTATTCGGACTAGCGAACACATTCAGTACTTC
CASSIRTSEHIQYF